These 9 T cell receptor beta chains share one sample of origin, sequenced in a study of blood T cells in healthy people across ages. A sample-barcoded 5' primer and a J-beta primer mix were used in a second PCR of roughly 6 to 11 cycles. TCRdb processed the 5' RACE reads anew with MiXCR; each CDR3 protein has one entry. The table records 580,000 or so distinct CDR3 sequences, around 48% of them present only once. Specimen: blood. Receptors originate from a man older than 75 in good health.

This clonotype was seen more than once but under ten times. The rearrangement links TRBV7-2 to TRBJ2-5, with 8 bases lining up with TRBD1. V lost 2 bases and J lost 3; bases outside the gene matches: 5. The CDR3 loop spans 15 amino acids. CDR1 is SGHTA and CDR2 is FQGNSA in the germline V gene. The CDR3 protein is CASSLNGGQEETQYF. CDR3 DNA: TGTGCCAGCAGCTTAAACGGGGGACAGGAAGAGACCCAGTACTTC.

This clonotype was seen only a few times. The chain uses TRBV15 and TRBJ2-4; D unclear. The CDR3 is 13 amino acids. Trimming pared 6 bases from V and 6 bases from J, leaving 12 bases between. From germline, CDR1 is LNHNV and CDR2 YYDKDF (reference sequence). The DNA for the CDR3 is TGTGCCACCAGTCCTCTTCCGGGAAACATTCAGTACTTC. This gives the protein CATSPLPGNIQYF.

This clonotype was observed a few times. The gene calls are TRBV6-5 and TRBJ2-1; TRBD2 agrees at 11 bases. The CDR3 runs 15 residues. Germline loops: CDR1 MNHEY, CDR2 SVGAGI. Trimming took 6 bases from V and 10 from J; bases not matched to a gene: 11. DNA for the CDR3: TGTGCCAGCAGCCAATCAAGGGCTAGCGGGAGGGAGCAGTTCTTC. It is translated as CASSQSRASGREQFF.

In its sample, this clonotype was seen many times. V is TRBV6-5 and J is TRBJ2-5; D ambiguous. The CDR3 totals 12 residues. Trimming took 1 base from V and 5 from J, leaving 5 bases between them. The V gene's germline CDR1 is MNHEY and CDR2 SVGAGI. CDR3 residues: CASSYYGETQYF. Written as DNA, the CDR3 is TGTGCCAGCAGTTACTATGGGGAGACCCAGTACTTC.

The gene calls are TRBV10-3 and TRBJ2-1; TRBD1 is a possible D gene (7 bases). V was cut by 0 bases and J by 6 bases, with 12 bases left in between. The CDR3 loop spans 15 amino acids. Germline assignment: CDR1 ENHRY and CDR2 SYGVKD. DNA of the CDR3: TGTGCCATCAGTGAGTCGACAGGGAGGATCAATGAGCAGTTCTTC. The encoded protein is CAISESTGRINEQFF.

The rearrangement joins TRBV15 to TRBJ1-5, with no clear D. Germline CDR1 is LNHNV and CDR2 is YYDKDF (reference sequence). V lost 5 bases, J lost 0 bases, and 14 bases lay in between. This CDR3 region has 16 residues. CDR3 in DNA: TGTGCCACCAGCTTAGGACGTGCGTATAGCAATCAGCCCCAGCATTTT. It yields the protein CATSLGRAYSNQPQHF. The full variable domain, rest sourced from reference TRBV15 and TRBJ1-5, is DAMVIQNPRYQVTQFGKPVTLSCSQTLNHNVMYWYQQKSSQAPKLLFHYYDKDFNNEADTPDNFQSRRPNTSFCFLDIRSPGLGDTAMYLCATSLGRAYSNQPQHFGDGTRLSIL.

The V and J genes are TRBV11-1 and TRBJ2-7; tentatively, D is TRBD2 (5 bases). This CDR3 is built from 14 residues. Germline V CDR1 and CDR2: SGHAT, FQDESV (reference sequence). The V gene lost 1 base and the J gene lost 3 bases, with 10 bases spanning the gap. This CDR3 is CASSLGVGDYEQYF. CDR3 DNA sequence: TGTGCCAGCAGCTTAGGAGTCGGGGACTACGAGCAGTACTTC.

This clonotype was seen a few times. The chain combines TRBV12-3 or TRBV12-4 with TRBJ2-1, with no clear D. Trimming stripped 7 bases from V and 2 bases from J, with 0 bases between. This CDR3 has 10 amino acids. The CDR3 nucleotides read TGTGCCAGCACCTACAATGAGCAGTTCTTC. Translation gives CASTYNEQFF.

As to this clonotype: This CDR3 fails to terminate in the conserved phenylalanine or tryptophan, so it likely reflects a read error. It is unclear where the CDR3 begins or ends on the DNA, so no DNA is shown, and the CDR3 is as TCRdb lists it. The chain combines TRBV29-1 with TRBJ2-7; the table's D gene call, TRBD1, was not cross checked with the DNA. The V gene's germline CDR1 is SQVTM and CDR2 ANQGSEA. The CDR3 numbers 11 amino acids, ends counted. CDR3 region: CSVPPLETRYL.